This paragraph reports one T cell receptor beta chain. Its antigen has not been determined. Base qualities are not provided; no much larger clone lies one nucleotide away. These data come from a study of vaccination effects on CD4 cells after COVID-19 (dated by TCRdb to between 2021 and 2024). Concerning the study at large: Two doses of either the BNT162b2 or the mRNA-1273 mRNA SARS-CoV-2 vaccine were administered to participants. Altogether, around ten COVID-19 convalescent patients and several SARS-CoV-2-naive healthy vaccine recipients made up the full study. The study compared SARS-CoV-2 spike-specific CD4+ TCR repertoires before and after mRNA vaccination in COVID-19 convalescent patients and infection-naive vaccine recipients. In the study, cultures from other donors were sequenced using the Oncomine TCR Beta short-read assay on an Illumina iSeq 100.

Broader findings and caveats from the paper: In healthy vaccine recipients, vaccine-induced clones were almost all SARS-CoV-2 mono-reactive, with only 1 of 255 being cross-reactive with common cold coronaviruses. Only a small number of convalescent patients were included, and no early post-infection timepoints were available, which limited the study. Clones induced by infection and clones induced by vaccination both contracted markedly at late timepoints after vaccination, which fits with T cell responses waning over time.

The ViraFEST assay stimulated PBMC with viral peptide pools and then used TCR sequencing to identify antigen-specific CD4+ T cell clonotypes by expansion. After around eleven days of culture, CD4+ T cells were isolated with the EasySep CD4+ T cell isolation kit. Negative nucleocapsid antibody results before and after vaccination confirmed that the healthy vaccine recipients had no prior SARS-CoV-2 infection. Two million PBMC per well were cultured in IMDM with about 5.4% human AB serum, 10 IU/ml IL-2 and gentamicin, plus 10 ug/ml peptides. On days 3 and 7, half of the culture medium was replaced with fresh IL-2-containing medium. Each peptide stimulation condition was cultured in triplicate wells unless otherwise noted. Using Ficoll-Paque Plus gradient centrifugation, PBMC were separated from whole blood and then either used fresh or cryopreserved at -140C. The overlapping peptide pools covered the spike proteins of SARS-CoV-2 as well as those of the common cold coronaviruses HCoV-NL63, HCoV-OC43 and HCoV-229E. The QIAamp micro DNA kit was used to extract genomic DNA from the cultured CD4+ T cells.

The method behind the library was the immunoSEQ multiplex PCR assay. DNA from the cultured, isolated CD4+ T cells was subjected to TCR beta CDR3 sequencing. As for the authors' bioinformatics: Non-productive TCR sequences were removed, reads were trimmed to the CDR3 region, and CDR3s of at least 7 amino acids were retained. Antigen-specific clonotypes were identified with the MANAFEST web app by comparing expansion in peptide wells against reference cultures. For clones to be considered positive, expansion at FDR<0.05 versus reference and all other wells, an odds ratio above 5, and a frequency above 0.1% in two replicate wells were required. A clonotype was called cross-reactive if it was significantly expanded both in SARS-CoV-2 spike wells and in at least one common cold coronavirus spike condition. Levenshtein distance calculated with the stringdist R package was used to assess CDR3 similarity, and unrooted trees were constructed with ape in R 3.6.1. As stored in TCRdb, this immuneACCESS dataset retains in-frame rearrangements with V and J assigned. A fraction of the clones does not appear; measured against another copy, unresolved V genes explain less than half of the discrepancy, and the remainder lacks a known reason. D and trimming come from the DNA, and the V and J calls and clone size come from that table. This sample has approximately 23,000 clones in its table, and about two thirds of those were observed once. 11% of the sample is taken by the ten largest.

CDR1 and CDR2, looked up from the germline V gene (reference sequence), are SGHKS and YYEKEE. From the cysteine through the phenylalanine, the CDR3 covers 13 amino acids. The read is trimmed to its CDR3 DNA, 39 bases read in frame from base 1. V is clipped by 6 bases and J by 2 bases, and the sequence between their germline boundaries is 11 bases long. The sequenced sample was CD4+ T cells from PBMCs cultured with HCoV-NL63 spike peptides, obtained before COVID-19 vaccination. Taken with the paper, the label for cell subset or site translates to: HCoV-NL63 spike overlapping peptide pool stimulation. The chain was built from TRBV5-5 and TRBJ1-1; no D gene can be assigned with confidence. This TCR was recovered from a human donor who received a COVID-19 vaccine. The CDR3 region: CASIPRDNTEAFF. The DNA reads as follows: TGTGCCAGCATCCCACGGGATAACACTGAAGCTTTCTTT.